The rows below give T cell receptor beta chains drawn from one sample of a study of T cells expressing NK-cell markers. TCRdb re-called the 5' RACE reads and gives one entry per CDR3 protein, without DNA. The sample's table shows around 550,000 distinct CDR3 sequences. Sequenced: blood T cells: a sorted CD56 or NKG2C T cell subset, CD4+ or CD8+ T cells, or bulk PBMC T cells (not recorded which). Every receptor here comes from a man aged 18-30 years in good health. The CDR3 runs from the conserved cysteine through the conserved F or W. The order of the fields is J gene, V gene, CDR3 protein.

>TRBJ2-5|TRBV3-1
CASSQDHSIGTQYF
>TRBJ2-2|TRBV2
CASSETRTSGTNTGELFF
>TRBJ2-4|TRBV5-5
CASSWGGLAIAKNIQYF
>TRBJ2-1|TRBV12-3/TRBV12-4
CASSGGGRRTNEQFF
>TRBJ2-3|TRBV7-2
CASSLGLAGTDTQYF
>TRBJ2-1|TRBV11-2
CASSSGLVTYNEQFF
>TRBJ1-1|TRBV29-1
CSAGRHPNTEAFF
>TRBJ2-1|TRBV28
CASSNGWTGGLYNEQFF
>TRBJ2-1|TRBV28
CASRQGYNEQFF
>TRBJ2-7|TRBV7-9
CASSPLAGNEQYF
>TRBJ2-1|TRBV20-1
CSASLAGVSKFF
>TRBJ2-5|TRBV12-3/TRBV12-4
CASSLGSLQETQYF
>TRBJ2-1|TRBV7-9
CASSLPEGYYNEQFF
>TRBJ1-1|TRBV19
CASSMGQRVSEAFF
>TRBJ1-5|TRBV12-3/TRBV12-4
CASSLRTGSDQPQHF
>TRBJ2-2|TRBV10-3
CAISPFREMNTGELFF
>TRBJ2-4|TRBV11-2
CASSPHNIQYF
>TRBJ2-5|TRBV20-1
CSARRREIYETQYF
>TRBJ2-2|TRBV12-3/TRBV12-4
CASKLRREPGELFF
>TRBJ2-3|TRBV11-2
CASSLDGGGSGRRDTQYF
>TRBJ2-2|TRBV7-9
CASSRDRETGELFF
>TRBJ1-5|TRBV15
CATSRDLGRNQPQHF
>TRBJ2-1|TRBV5-1
CASSLWGGRTVHEQFF
>TRBJ1-1|TRBV7-9
CASSLVGGVSPEAFF
>TRBJ1-5|TRBV9
CASSAGLNQPQHF
>TRBJ2-2|TRBV6-5
CASSYSVGPNTGELFF
>TRBJ2-1|TRBV12-3/TRBV12-4
CASSLAGSGRSNEQFF
>TRBJ2-7|TRBV6-2/TRBV6-3
CASMGILPGEQYF
>TRBJ1-1|TRBV25-1
CASSESRGRPTEAFF
>TRBJ2-5|TRBV7-9
CASSFPSGGPETQYF
>TRBJ2-5|TRBV15
CATSRLTGKQETQYF
>TRBJ2-3|TRBV12-3/TRBV12-4
CASSLPGLAGYTQYF
>TRBJ2-7|TRBV6-2/TRBV6-3
CASSYSSLTGAYEQYF
>TRBJ2-7|TRBV13
CASSHGLAGVHEQYF
>TRBJ2-3|TRBV5-1
CASSLVGGRTDTQYF
>TRBJ1-5|TRBV20-1
CSARGTGQPQHF
>TRBJ2-2|TRBV6-1
CASSALAGGPGTGELFF
>TRBJ2-1|TRBV28
CASSRQGAYNEQFF
>TRBJ2-1|TRBV27
CASSLYSGGNDYNEQFF
>TRBJ2-1|TRBV20-1
CSAREGEFGRSYNEQFF
>TRBJ2-3|TRBV10-2
CASSDPSGRRTQYF
>TRBJ2-1|TRBV24-1
CATSTGPYVAGQFF
>TRBJ2-3|TRBV7-3
CASSYRQGRGTDTQYF
>TRBJ1-6|TRBV4-1
CASSQEIGSGQRNSPLYF
>TRBJ2-1|TRBV20-1
CSGDNTYNEQFF
>TRBJ2-1|TRBV20-1
CSARDSRVSYNEQFF
>TRBJ2-5|TRBV20-1
CSARGGTGWASGRGTQYF
>TRBJ2-5|TRBV3-1
CASSPEQWQETQYF
>TRBJ2-1|TRBV5-1
CASSLAMTSGNDEQFF
>TRBJ2-5|TRBV28
CASSLSSGYTQETQYF
>TRBJ2-2|TRBV29-1
CSVEDHNRELFF
>TRBJ1-2|TRBV29-1
CSVEAGTGGNYGYTF
>TRBJ1-2|TRBV12-3/TRBV12-4
CASSPPGGLQGYTF
>TRBJ1-1|TRBV29-1
CSVDPRVREAFF
>TRBJ2-7|TRBV4-1
CASSQLRGVEQYF
>TRBJ2-3|TRBV6-5
CASSYSSLTSTDTQYF
>TRBJ2-2|TRBV28
CASRPGGSTGELFF
>TRBJ2-1|TRBV7-9
CASSPPPGRLTYNEQFF
>TRBJ1-1|TRBV9
CASSARQGLYTEAFF